This T cell receptor (beta chain) was found in a study of T cell changes during pregnancy in multiple sclerosis. The repertoire was sequenced with immunoSEQ multiplex PCR; TCRdb's copy has only in-frame clones and lacks some. The sample has over 40,000 clones; 90% are singletons. V was clipped by 8 bases and J by 10 bases; unmatched bases: 11. The CDR3 consists of 15 residues. The germline gives CDR1 SNHLY, CDR2 FYNNEI. The rearrangement uses TRBV2 and TRBJ2-1, with 13 bases matching TRBD2. The clonotype was recovered from a female donor in good health, enrolled as a control in a pregnancy study. The source material was peripheral blood, sampled in the second trimester of pregnancy. CDR3 coding DNA: TGTGCCAGCCGAAAAGAAGGACTAGCGGGAGTGGAGCAGTTCTTC. Its protein is CASRKEGLAGVEQFF.